This is a list of T cell receptor beta chains from one sample in a study of CD8 T cells in Susac syndrome. Via MiXCR, TCRdb re-called the immunoSEQ multiplex PCR reads, giving one row per CDR3 protein. Of 150,000 to 180,000 distinct CDR3 sequences in the sample, around 95% were seen once. Source material: CD8+ T cells from PBMCs. The receptors originated from a human donor with multiple sclerosis. Both conserved end residues are part of each CDR3. Each record gives: V gene, clone size, D gene, J gene, CDR3 protein, CDR3 DNA. D genes are given only for firm matches. Clone size is given for some rows only: seen once, a few or many times, or a class if the clone is expanded.

TRBV3-1	.	.	TRBJ2-7	CASSQPLAREQYF	TGTGCCAGCAGCCAACCGCTAGCGCGGGAGCAGTACTTC
TRBV6-5	.	.	TRBJ1-5	CASSLGLKNQPQHF	TGTGCCAGCAGTTTGGGGTTAAAGAATCAGCCCCAGCATTTT
TRBV7-9	.	.	TRBJ1-2	CASTGDSATNYGYTF	TGTGCCAGCACCGGAGACAGCGCTACTAACTATGGCTACACCTTC
TRBV15	.	.	TRBJ2-6	CATSIGTNVDSGANVLTF	TGTGCCACCAGCATAGGGACCAATGTCGACTCTGGGGCCAACGTCCTGACTTTC
TRBV25-1	few	.	TRBJ2-7	CASSDRSYEQYF	TGTGCCAGCAGCGACCGGTCCTACGAGCAGTACTTC
TRBV12-3/TRBV12-4	.	.	TRBJ2-3	CASIPERLTSTDTQYF	TGTGCCAGCATTCCAGAGAGACTAACTAGCACAGATACGCAGTATTTT
TRBV20-1	.	.	TRBJ2-1	CSARGGNEQFF	TGCAGTGCTAGAGGTGGGAATGAGCAGTTCTTC
TRBV19	.	.	TRBJ2-1	CASSIDLFGRVNEQFF	TGTGCCAGTAGTATAGATCTATTTGGCAGAGTTAATGAGCAGTTCTTC
TRBV29-1	.	TRBD1	TRBJ1-2	CSVLRTGGVGYTF	TGCAGCGTTCTAAGGACAGGGGGCGTGGGCTACACCTTC
TRBV7-9	.	.	TRBJ2-5	CASSLLMLAEETQYF	TGTGCCAGCAGCTTACTGATGTTAGCGGAAGAGACCCAGTACTTC
TRBV19	.	.	TRBJ1-1	CASSIGGVNTEAFF	TGTGCCAGTAGTATTGGTGGGGTGAACACTGAAGCTTTCTTT
TRBV2	.	.	TRBJ2-7	CASSDYPRDTGGKYF	TGTGCCAGCAGTGACTACCCCCGGGACACGGGAGGAAAGTACTTC
TRBV28	.	.	TRBJ1-1	CASSLTLGGTNTEAFF	TGTGCCAGCAGTTTGACCCTCGGTGGAACGAACACTGAAGCTTTCTTT
TRBV27	.	TRBD1	TRBJ1-2	CASSPQGIYESAGGYTF	TGTGCCAGCAGTCCACAGGGGATTTATGAATCGGCAGGAGGCTACACCTTC
TRBV6-1	.	.	TRBJ1-5	CASRPSSNQPQHF	TGTGCCAGCAGGCCAAGTAGCAATCAGCCCCAGCATTTT
TRBV12-3/TRBV12-4	.	.	TRBJ1-5	CASGGGWDNQPQHF	TGTGCCAGCGGGGGGGGCTGGGACAATCAGCCCCAGCATTTT
TRBV13	.	.	TRBJ1-2	CATAESSSHGYTF	TGTGCCACCGCTGAGTCAAGCTCCCATGGCTACACCTTC
TRBV27	.	.	TRBJ2-1	CASSAGAEQFF	TGTGCCAGCAGTGCCGGTGCTGAGCAGTTCTTC
TRBV13	.	.	TRBJ2-3	CASSDFTDTQYF	TGTGCCAGCAGCGACTTCACAGATACGCAGTATTTT
TRBV30	.	TRBD1	TRBJ1-5	CAWSEGTGGNQPQHF	TGTGCCTGGAGTGAAGGGACAGGGGGCAATCAGCCCCAGCATTTT